Sequencing of this T cell receptor (beta chain) was carried out in a study of T cell responses to AZD1222 COVID-19 vaccine. Whole-study findings and limits: Scientists sampled the repertoires only once the peak T cell response had passed. Donors in the cohort were predominantly white British and more often female, and clonal diversity was possibly underestimated. With two AZD1222 doses given, Spike-specific TCR breadth and depth both rose.

Data came from immunoSEQ multiplex PCR; TCRdb stores just in-frame clones and leaves some out. The sample gives around 44,000 clones, 80% to 90% of which show up once; around 7% is in the top ten. CDR1 is SGHRS, CDR2 YFSETQ, per germline. V lost 4 bases, J lost 1 base, and 14 bases lay in between. The CDR3 sequence is 15 residues long. Concerning this clone itself: Its antigen is not known.

Second-dose groups at about 4 or about 12 weeks were pooled. Sequenced here: peripheral blood, sampled 28 days after the second AZD1222 dose. The receptor's source is an adult who received the AZD1222 COVID-19 vaccine. V and J are TRBV5-1 and TRBJ1-1; maybe TRBD1 (5 bases). CDR3: CASSPGGGTNTEAFF. The CDR3 nucleotides read TGCGCCAGCAGCCCTGGTGGGGGGACGAACACTGAAGCTTTCTTT.